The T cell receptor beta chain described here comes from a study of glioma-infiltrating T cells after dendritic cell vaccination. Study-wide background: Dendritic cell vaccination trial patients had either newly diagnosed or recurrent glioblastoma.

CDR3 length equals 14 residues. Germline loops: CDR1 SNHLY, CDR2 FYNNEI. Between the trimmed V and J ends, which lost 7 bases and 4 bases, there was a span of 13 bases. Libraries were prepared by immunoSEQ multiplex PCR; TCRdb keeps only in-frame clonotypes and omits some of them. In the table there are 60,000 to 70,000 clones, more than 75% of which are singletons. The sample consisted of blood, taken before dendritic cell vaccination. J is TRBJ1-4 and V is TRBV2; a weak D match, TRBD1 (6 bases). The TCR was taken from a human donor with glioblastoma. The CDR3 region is CASMPGQYNEKLFF. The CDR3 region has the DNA TGTGCCAGCATGCCTGGACAGTATAATGAAAAACTGTTTTTT.